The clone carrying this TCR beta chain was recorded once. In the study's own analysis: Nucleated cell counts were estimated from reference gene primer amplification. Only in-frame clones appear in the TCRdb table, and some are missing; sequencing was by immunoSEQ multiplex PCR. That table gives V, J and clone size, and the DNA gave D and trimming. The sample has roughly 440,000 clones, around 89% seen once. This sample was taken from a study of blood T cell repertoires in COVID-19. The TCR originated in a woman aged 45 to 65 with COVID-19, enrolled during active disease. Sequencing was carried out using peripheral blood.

CDR3 sequence reads: CASRPNRGTGELFF. The CDR3, as DNA: TGTGCCAGCAGGCCCAACAGGGGAACCGGGGAGCTGTTTTTT. J is TRBJ2-2 and V is TRBV6-6; 7 bases map to TRBD1. Trimming removed 6 bases from V and 5 bases from J; junction bases left unmatched: 6. Per germline, CDR1 MNHNY and CDR2 SVGAGI (reference sequence). This CDR3 region has 14 residues.